The next 10 T cell receptor beta chains were all read from a single sample in a study of T cell responses to AZD1222 COVID-19 vaccine. Repertoires were generated with immunoSEQ multiplex PCR, while TCRdb's copy carries only in-frame clones and drops some. The sample holds about 130,000 clones, around 83% seen once. The starting material was peripheral blood, obtained on day 0 of AZD1222 vaccination. The receptors shown here come from an adult in good health.

The V call is TRBV6-1, the J call TRBJ1-5; the D is unclear. V was pared by 2 bases and J by 0 bases, with 11 bases between. The CDR3 totals 16 residues. Germline CDR1 is MNHNS and CDR2 is SASEGT. The CDR3 sequence: CASSELSANSNQPQHF. DNA of the CDR3: TGTGCCAGCAGTGAACTGTCGGCGAATAGCAATCAGCCCCAGCATTTT.

This clone showed up just a few times. The chain carries TRBV6-1 and TRBJ1-4, with 10 bases lining up with TRBD1. CDR3 length equals 17 residues. After removal of 3 bases from V and 8 bases from J, the junction contained 12 bases not matched to a gene. Germline assignment: CDR1 MNHNS and CDR2 SASEGT. CDR3 protein: CASSDRFVEDRGEKLFF. Here the CDR3 DNA reads TGTGCCAGCAGTGATCGTTTTGTAGAGGACAGGGGGGAAAAACTGTTTTTT.

The chain has TRBV7-2 and TRBJ1-5, with D perhaps matching TRBD1 (5 bases). Germline CDR1 reads SGHTA; CDR2 reads FQGNSA. This CDR3 comprises 14 residues. V gave up 6 bases and J gave up 5 bases, with 14 bases separating them. Written as DNA, the CDR3 is TGTGCCAGCAGTCCAGGGTTTGGAGATCAGCCCCAGCATTTT. Translated, it gives CASSPGFGDQPQHF.

The V gene is TRBV12-3 or TRBV12-4, the J gene TRBJ1-1; D not certain. This CDR3 contains 13 residues. V dropped 0 bases and J dropped 3 bases, with 5 bases sitting between them. CDR3: CASSLAGDTEAFF. The DNA of the CDR3 is TGTGCCAGCAGTTTAGCCGGGGACACTGAAGCTTTCTTT.

This clone was seen a single time. This chain connects TRBV7-9 to TRBJ1-2; D is unresolved. The CDR3 loop spans 14 amino acids. Looked up from germline, CDR1 is SEHNR and CDR2 is FQNEAQ (reference sequence). V lost 6 bases to trimming and J lost 4 bases, with 15 bases between them. In DNA form, the CDR3 reads TGTGCCAGCAGTTCTACGGAGGGCGGCTATGGCTACACCTTC. Translating it yields CASSSTEGGYGYTF.

On this clone itself: Other DNA sequences in the sample encode the same CDR3. The rearrangement uses TRBV27 and TRBJ2-3; D not resolved. The CDR3 loop spans 14 amino acids. CDR1 and CDR2 from the germline V gene are MNHEY and SMNVEV (reference sequence). Trimming took off 3 bases at V and 1 base at J, with 8 bases between the two ends. The CDR3 DNA sequence: TGTGCCAGCAGTTTTGCTGGGGGCACAGATACGCAGTATTTT. Translation gives CASSFAGGTDTQYF.

The CDR3 DNA sequence: TGTGCCAGCAGCAGACTGGGGGGGACACCACCTAATGAAAAACTGTTTTTT. Translated, it gives CASSRLGGTPPNEKLFF. This chain connects TRBV21-1 to TRBJ1-4. TRBV21-1 is noted as a pseudogene. CDR3 size: 17 residues.

The V gene is TRBV15, the J gene TRBJ1-5; a possible D gene is TRBD1 (5 bases). Trimming cost V 0 bases and J 7 bases, with 13 bases left between them. CDR1 LNHNV and CDR2 YYDKDF come from the germline V gene (reference sequence). CDR3 size: 15 residues. CDR3: CATSRETRALQPQHF. The CDR3 DNA reads as TGTGCCACCAGCAGAGAAACCAGGGCTTTACAGCCCCAGCATTTT.

The rearrangement joins TRBV6-5 to TRBJ1-2; possibly TRBD1 for D (6 bases). This CDR3 is 15 amino acids long. Trimming left V 2 bases short and J 8 bases short, with 18 bases between. Looked up from germline, CDR1 is MNHEY and CDR2 is SVGAGI. The CDR3 DNA follows: TGTGCCAGCAGTTACACGGTCCCGGGGGCGGGAGGCTACACCTTC. Amino acids: CASSYTVPGAGGYTF.

V usage is TRBV7-9 and J usage is TRBJ2-3; 9 bases match TRBD1. CDR1 and CDR2 from the germline V gene are SEHNR and FQNEAQ (reference sequence). This CDR3 has 16 amino acids. The trim removed 5 bases at V and 0 bases at J, leaving 6 bases unmatched. The CDR3 region has the DNA TGTGCCAGCAGCAAACAGGGGGCTGCTAGCACAGATACGCAGTATTTT. Its protein is CASSKQGAASTDTQYF.